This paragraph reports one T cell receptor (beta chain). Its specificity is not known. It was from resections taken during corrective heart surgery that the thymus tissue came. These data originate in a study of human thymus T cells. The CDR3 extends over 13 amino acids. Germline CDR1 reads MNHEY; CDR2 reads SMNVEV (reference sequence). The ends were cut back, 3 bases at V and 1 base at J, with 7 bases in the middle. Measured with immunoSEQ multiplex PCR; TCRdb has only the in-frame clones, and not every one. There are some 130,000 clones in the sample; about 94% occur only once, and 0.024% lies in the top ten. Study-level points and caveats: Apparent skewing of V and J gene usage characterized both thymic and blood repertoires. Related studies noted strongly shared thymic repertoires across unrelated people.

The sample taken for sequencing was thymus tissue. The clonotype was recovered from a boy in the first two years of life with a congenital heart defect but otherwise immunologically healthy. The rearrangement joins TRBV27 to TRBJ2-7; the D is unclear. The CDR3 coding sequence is TGTGCCAGCAGTTTTCTAGGATCCTACGAGCAGTACTTC. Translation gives CASSFLGSYEQYF.